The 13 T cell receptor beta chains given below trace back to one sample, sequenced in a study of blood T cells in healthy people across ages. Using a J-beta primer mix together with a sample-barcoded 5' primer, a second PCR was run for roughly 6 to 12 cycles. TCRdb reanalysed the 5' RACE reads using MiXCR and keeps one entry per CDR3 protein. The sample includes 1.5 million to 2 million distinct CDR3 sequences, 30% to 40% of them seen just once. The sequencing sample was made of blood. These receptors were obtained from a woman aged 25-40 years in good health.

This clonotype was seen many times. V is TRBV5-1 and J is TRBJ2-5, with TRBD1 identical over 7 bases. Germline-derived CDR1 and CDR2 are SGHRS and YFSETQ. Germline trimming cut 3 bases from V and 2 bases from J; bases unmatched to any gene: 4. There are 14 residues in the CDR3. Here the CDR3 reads CASSSQGLQETQYF. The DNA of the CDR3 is TGCGCCAGCAGCTCACAGGGGTTGCAAGAGACCCAGTACTTC.

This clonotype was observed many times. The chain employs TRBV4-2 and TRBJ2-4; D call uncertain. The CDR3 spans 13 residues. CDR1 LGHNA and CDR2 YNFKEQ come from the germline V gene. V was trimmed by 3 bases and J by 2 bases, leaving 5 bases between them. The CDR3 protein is CASSQGTKNIQYF. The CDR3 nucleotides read TGTGCCAGCAGCCAGGGTACCAAAAACATTCAGTACTTC.

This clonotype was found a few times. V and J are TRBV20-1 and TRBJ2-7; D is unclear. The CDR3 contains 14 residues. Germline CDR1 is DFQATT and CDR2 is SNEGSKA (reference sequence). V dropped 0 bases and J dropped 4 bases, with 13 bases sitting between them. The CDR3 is CSARESWSDYEQYF. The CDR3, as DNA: TGCAGTGCTAGAGAATCTTGGTCTGATTACGAGCAGTACTTC.

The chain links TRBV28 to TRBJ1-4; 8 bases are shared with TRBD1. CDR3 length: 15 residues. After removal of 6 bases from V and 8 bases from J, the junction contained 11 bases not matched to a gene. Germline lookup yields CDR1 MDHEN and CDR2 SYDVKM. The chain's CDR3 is CASRPSQGAGEKLFF. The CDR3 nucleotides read TGTGCCAGCAGACCCTCCCAGGGGGCGGGGGAAAAACTGTTTTTT.

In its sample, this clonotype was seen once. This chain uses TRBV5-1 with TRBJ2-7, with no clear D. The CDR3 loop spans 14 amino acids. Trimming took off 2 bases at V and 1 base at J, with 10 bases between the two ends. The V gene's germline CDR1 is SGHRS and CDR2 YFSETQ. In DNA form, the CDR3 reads TGCGCCAGCAGCTTAGGCATGCCTTCCTACGAGCAGTACTTC. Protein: CASSLGMPSYEQYF.

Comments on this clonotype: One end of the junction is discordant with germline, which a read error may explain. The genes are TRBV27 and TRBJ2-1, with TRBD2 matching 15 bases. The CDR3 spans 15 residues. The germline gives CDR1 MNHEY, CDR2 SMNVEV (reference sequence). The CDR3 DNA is TGTACCAGCAGTTTCGGACTAGCGGGAGGGGATGAGCAGTTCTTC. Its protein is CTSSFGLAGGDEQFF.

The CDR3 DNA is TGTGCCAGCAGCCAGGGACTAGCGGGAGGGACCCGCATTACGTCCCAGTACTTC. It specifies CASSQGLAGGTRITSQYF. The gene calls are TRBV3-1 and TRBJ2-5, with 16 bases matching TRBD2. Trimming at V came to 3 bases and at J to 9 bases, leaving 13 bases not matched to a gene. In germline, CDR1 is LGHDT, CDR2 YNNKEL (reference sequence). CDR3 length: 18 amino acids.

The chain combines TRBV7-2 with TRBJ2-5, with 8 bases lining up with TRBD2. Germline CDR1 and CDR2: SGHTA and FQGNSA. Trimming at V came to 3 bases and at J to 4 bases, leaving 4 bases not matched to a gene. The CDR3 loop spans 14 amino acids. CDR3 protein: CASSFIGGAETQYF. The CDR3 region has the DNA TGTGCCAGCAGCTTCATCGGGGGGGCAGAGACCCAGTACTTC.

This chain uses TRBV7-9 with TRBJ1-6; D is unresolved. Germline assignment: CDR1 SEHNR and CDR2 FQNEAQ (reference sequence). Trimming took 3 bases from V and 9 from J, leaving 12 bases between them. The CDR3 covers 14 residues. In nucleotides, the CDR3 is TGTGCCAGCAGCTTTCGGGTTGACGGTTCACCCCTCCACTTT. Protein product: CASSFRVDGSPLHF.

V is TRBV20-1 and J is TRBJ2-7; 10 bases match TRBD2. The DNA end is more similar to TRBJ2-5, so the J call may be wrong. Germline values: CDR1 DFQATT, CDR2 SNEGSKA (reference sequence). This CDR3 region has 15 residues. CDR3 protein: CSARDHETSGETQYF. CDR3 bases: TGCAGTGCTAGAGATCATGAGACTAGCGGGGAGACCCAGTACTTC.

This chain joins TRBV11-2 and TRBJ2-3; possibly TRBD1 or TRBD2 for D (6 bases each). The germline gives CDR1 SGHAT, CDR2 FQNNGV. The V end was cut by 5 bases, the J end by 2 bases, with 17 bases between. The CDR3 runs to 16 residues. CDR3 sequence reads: CASSLREGGLTDTQYF. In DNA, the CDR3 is TGTGCCAGCAGCCTACGTGAGGGGGGTCTCACAGATACGCAGTATTTT.

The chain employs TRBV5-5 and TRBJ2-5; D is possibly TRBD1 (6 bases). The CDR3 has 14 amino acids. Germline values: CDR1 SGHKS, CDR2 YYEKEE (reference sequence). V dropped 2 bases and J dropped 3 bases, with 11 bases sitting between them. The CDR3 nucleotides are TGTGCCAGCAGCTTCCAGGACAGCAAAGAGACCCAGTACTTC. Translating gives CASSFQDSKETQYF.

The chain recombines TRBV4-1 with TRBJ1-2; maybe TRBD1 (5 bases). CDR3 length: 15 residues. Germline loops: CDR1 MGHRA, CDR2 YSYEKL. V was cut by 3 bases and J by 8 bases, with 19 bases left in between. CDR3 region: CASSQAPGAVRGYTF. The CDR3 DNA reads TGCGCCAGCAGCCAGGCCCCCGGGGCCGTCCGAGGCTACACCTTC.